The clone carrying this TCR beta chain was picked up a small number of times. Its antigen is not known. The data belong to a study of cytomegalovirus exposure and HLA in healthy donors. This PCR relied on a set of 60 Vbeta primers and 13 Jbeta primers. The method was immunoSEQ multiplex PCR; TCRdb's version includes in-frame clones alone and lacks a portion of them. The sample yields approximately 180,000 clones, 12% seen once. General study points: Association of a missense DCLRE1C variant with TCR beta V- and J-gene trimming was reported in a later analysis.

The TCR sequence derives from a middle-aged man in good health and CMV-seropositive. Source material: PBMCs.

CDR3 sequence (DNA): TGTGCCAGCAGTAGGAGCTGGGATTCACCCCTCCACTTT. Translation gives CASSRSWDSPLHF. The chain has TRBV5-6 and TRBJ1-6; D not resolved. Trimming took 5 bases from V and 8 from J, leaving 11 bases between them. CDR1 and CDR2 (germline): SGHDT, YYEEEE. The CDR3 length is 13 residues.